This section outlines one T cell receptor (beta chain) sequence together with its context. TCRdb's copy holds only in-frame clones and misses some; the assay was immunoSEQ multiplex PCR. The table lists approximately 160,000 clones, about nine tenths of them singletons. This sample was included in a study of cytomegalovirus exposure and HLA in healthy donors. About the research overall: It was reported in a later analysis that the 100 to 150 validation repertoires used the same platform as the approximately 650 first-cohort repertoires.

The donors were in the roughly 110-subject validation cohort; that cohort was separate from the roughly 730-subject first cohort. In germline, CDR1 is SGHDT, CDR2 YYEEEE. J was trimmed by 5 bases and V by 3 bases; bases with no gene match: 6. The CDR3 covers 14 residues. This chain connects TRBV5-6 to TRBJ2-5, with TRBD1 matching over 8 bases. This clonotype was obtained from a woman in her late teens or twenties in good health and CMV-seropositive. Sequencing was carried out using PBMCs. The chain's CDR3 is CASSSLQGEETQYF. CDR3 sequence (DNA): TGTGCCAGCAGCTCCTTACAGGGGGAGGAGACCCAGTACTTC. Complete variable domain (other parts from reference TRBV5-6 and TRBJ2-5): DAGVTQSPTHLIKTRGQQVTLRCSPKSGHDTVSWYQQALGQGPQFIFQYYEEEERQRGNFPDRFSGHQFPNYSSELNVNALLLGDSALYLCASSSLQGEETQYFGPGTRLLVL.